Reported below is one T cell receptor (beta chain). Its cognate antigen is unknown. These data belong to a study of T cell responses to AZD1222 COVID-19 vaccine. Germline loops: CDR1 MNHEY, CDR2 SMNVEV (reference sequence). The J segment lost 0 bases and the V segment lost 2 bases, leaving 9 bases of the junction unmatched. The CDR3 is 17 amino acids. The table came from immunoSEQ multiplex PCR; TCRdb's copy has only in-frame clones and leaves some out. The data hold about 84,000 clones, with over 75% observed a single time. General study findings and limits: Samples come after the peak T cell response, not at day 14. Across spike, vaccine-associated CD4 TCRs were found, dominant at 160-218 and 743-854. Spike-specific TCRs gained breadth and depth after people received two AZD1222 doses.

This clonotype was sampled from an adult who received the AZD1222 COVID-19 vaccine. The sample here was peripheral blood, taken 28 days after the second AZD1222 dose. The chain carries TRBV27 and TRBJ2-7, with TRBD1 matching 8 bases. This CDR3 is CASSLDRGALSSYEQYF. The CDR3 DNA is TGTGCCAGCAGTTTAGACAGGGGAGCGTTATCCTCCTACGAGCAGTACTTC.